The 30 T cell receptor beta chains below were found in one sample sequenced in a study of control samples from healthy donors and cancer patients. Produced via immunoSEQ multiplex PCR; TCRdb's table is partial and in-frame only. The data show 70,000 or so clones, with roughly 84% seen just once and roughly 15% held by the top ten. The source material was blood. These receptors originate from a man aged 50-60 years in good health.

This clone was observed a handful of times. This chain links TRBV13 with TRBJ1-2; 9 nucleotides line up with TRBD1. J was trimmed by 5 bases and V by 6 bases; bases with no gene match: 7. Germline CDR1 and CDR2: PRHDT and FYEKMQ (reference sequence). This CDR3 spans 14 amino acids. CDR3 nucleotide sequence: TGTGCCAGCAGTCGCCGGGACAGGGATTATGGCTACACCTTC. Protein product: CASSRRDRDYGYTF.

This clone appeared once. The rearrangement links TRBV30 to TRBJ2-7; TRBD2 matches at 15 bases. The V and J ends lost 2 bases and 4 bases, in that order; junction bases with no gene match: 9. CDR3 length: 17 residues. The germline CDR1 and CDR2 sequences are GTSNPN and SVGIG (reference sequence). The CDR3 DNA reads TGTGCCTGGAGTTCTAGGACTAGCGGGAGGGTTAGGTACGAGCAGTACTTC. This gives the protein CAWSSRTSGRVRYEQYF.

J is TRBJ1-2 and V is TRBV7-9; the D is unclear. Germline assignment: CDR1 SEHNR and CDR2 FQNEAQ (reference sequence). The CDR3 is 12 residues long. Trimming removed 1 base at V and 1 base at J, with 1 base between. The CDR3 DNA sequence: TGTGCCAGCAGCTTAGTTAACTATGGCTACACCTTC. It translates to CASSLVNYGYTF.

The chain employs TRBV30 and TRBJ1-2; TRBD1 is a possible D gene (5 bases). Germline CDR1 GTSNPN, CDR2 SVGIG (reference sequence). The CDR3 spans 14 residues. V dropped 6 bases and J dropped 3 bases, with 17 bases sitting between them. CDR3 DNA: TGTGCCTGTACCCCGGGGGGTGGGGACTATGGCTACACCTTC. It encodes CACTPGGGDYGYTF.

The CDR3 coding sequence is TGCGCCAGCAGCTTGGACAGGGGGCTTGACGGGGAGCTGTTTTTT. As protein: CASSLDRGLDGELFF. This chain links TRBV5-1 with TRBJ2-2; 9 nucleotides match TRBD1. The V segment lost 0 bases and the J segment 7 bases; nucleotides outside the gene matches: 4. Germline loops: CDR1 SGHRS, CDR2 YFSETQ. This CDR3 region has 15 residues.

CDR3: CASTFPGGYGYTF. Here the CDR3 DNA reads TGTGCCAGCACCTTCCCAGGGGGCTATGGCTACACCTTC. J is TRBJ1-2 and V is TRBV7-9; 7 nucleotides match TRBD1. This CDR3 comprises 13 residues. V trimming: 7 bases; J trimming: 4 bases; junction bases outside the gene matches: 6. CDR1 is SEHNR and CDR2 is FQNEAQ in the germline V gene (reference sequence).

This clone appeared a few times. A junction end diverges from the germline sequence, so it may reflect a read error. The chain carries TRBV5-8 and TRBJ2-7; 10 bases map to TRBD1. The V gene's germline CDR1 is SGHTS and CDR2 YDEGEE. The CDR3 runs 13 residues. CDR3 loop: CASTYSGTGAFNF. The CDR3 nucleotides read TGTGCCAGCACCTACTCGGGGACAGGGGCCTTTAACTTC.

The V gene is TRBV3-1 (or the pseudogene TRBV3-2), the J gene TRBJ1-3, with D possibly being TRBD1 (6 bases). The CDR3 has 14 amino acids. The germline gives CDR1 LGHDT, CDR2 YNNKEL (reference sequence). V dropped 3 bases and J dropped 4 bases, with 10 bases sitting between them. CDR3 sequence (DNA): TGTGCCAGCAGCCATCAGGGGATGGGAAACACCATATATTTT. Encoded protein: CASSHQGMGNTIYF.

This chain connects TRBV19 to TRBJ2-7, with D possibly called TRBD1 or TRBD2 (5 bases each). The CDR3 extends over 15 amino acids. V was clipped by 4 bases and J by 0 bases, with 13 bases between them. The germline CDR1 and CDR2 sequences are LNHDA and SQIVND (reference sequence). CDR3 nucleotides: TGTGCCAGTAGTACCCGGGACGCAAGCTCCTACGAGCAGTACTTC. Translated, it gives CASSTRDASSYEQYF.

This sequence joins TRBV7-2 and TRBJ2-5, with 7 bases that match TRBD1. This CDR3 has 14 residues. The germline V gene encodes CDR1 SGHTA and CDR2 FQGNSA. V gave up 2 bases and J gave up 2 bases; unmatched junction bases: 2. The CDR3 DNA follows: TGTGCCAGCAGCTTATCGACAGGGCAAGAGACCCAGTACTTC. Encoded protein: CASSLSTGQETQYF.

This clone was observed a single time. The rearrangement joins TRBV6-6 to TRBJ2-3; the D is unclear. This CDR3 has 15 residues. Trimming removed 5 bases at V and 6 bases at J, with 18 bases between. Germline V gene data show CDR1 as MNHNY and CDR2 as SVGAGI (reference sequence). The CDR3 nucleotides read TGTGCCAGCAGTAGGCGCCCCGCCTGGGCTGATACGCAGTATTTT. Its protein is CASSRRPAWADTQYF.

This chain joins TRBV4-1 and TRBJ1-3, with TRBD1 matching 12 bases. J gave up 7 bases and V 1 base, and 8 bases lay outside the gene matches. Looked up from germline, CDR1 is MGHRA and CDR2 is YSYEKL. This CDR3 has 17 amino acids. CDR3 DNA: TGCGCCAGCAGCCAAGGCCCTGGGGACAGGGGGCGGAACACCATATATTTT. As protein: CASSQGPGDRGRNTIYF.

The V gene is TRBV7-7, the J gene TRBJ2-7, with 8 bases matching TRBD2. CDR3 size: 15 residues. Germline CDR1 is SSHAT and CDR2 is FNYEAQ (reference sequence). V dropped 1 base and J dropped 2; count of bases not matched to a gene: 4. CDR3 sequence: CASSLEAGVTYEQYF. The CDR3 DNA follows: TGTGCCAGCAGCTTAGAAGCGGGAGTGACCTACGAGCAGTACTTC.

This clone was found once. This sequence joins TRBV10-3 and TRBJ2-7, with D unresolved. The germline V and J ends were trimmed by 4 bases and 5 bases, with 15 bases remaining between them. The germline V gene has CDR1 ENHRY and CDR2 SYGVKD. The CDR3 runs to 14 residues. The CDR3 DNA reads as TGTGCCATCAGTGTGACCTTAGCTGACGACGAGCAGTACTTC. Translated: CAISVTLADDEQYF.

This chain uses TRBV18 with TRBJ2-2, with 10 bases identical to TRBD2. With V trimmed by 2 bases and J by 0 bases, 6 bases remained unmatched. The germline V gene has CDR1 KGHSH and CDR2 LQKENI. The CDR3 is 18 amino acids. The CDR3 DNA is TGTGCCAGCTCACCATCGGTAGCGGGAGGTGCGAACACCGGGGAGCTGTTTTTT. Encoded protein: CASSPSVAGGANTGELFF.

The rearrangement links TRBV6-5 to TRBJ1-2; D might be TRBD1 (6 bases). The ends were cut back, 4 bases at V and 4 bases at J, with 19 bases in the middle. This CDR3 region has 16 residues. Germline V gene data show CDR1 as MNHEY and CDR2 as SVGAGI. The CDR3 reads CASSSGPLQGGYGYTF. The CDR3 DNA follows: TGTGCCAGCAGTTCCGGACCCTTACAGGGAGGCTATGGCTACACCTTC.

The chain has TRBV11-3 and TRBJ1-4; no firm D call. Trimming removed 4 bases at V and 5 bases at J, with 8 bases between. This CDR3 is 13 amino acids long. From germline, CDR1 is SGHNT and CDR2 YENEEA. The DNA for the CDR3 is TGTGCCAGCAGCTCACAGCTAAATGAAAAACTGTTTTTT. It encodes CASSSQLNEKLFF.

The chain recombines TRBV7-2 with TRBJ2-3, with TRBD2 matching over 7 bases. The length of the CDR3 is 15 residues. Trimming cost V 1 base and J 7 bases; bases outside gene matches: 8. CDR1 SGHTA and CDR2 FQGNSA come from the germline V gene. The CDR3 sequence: CASSLESTSLNTQYF. Here the CDR3 DNA reads TGTGCCAGCAGCTTAGAATCGACTAGCCTAAATACGCAGTATTTT.

The rearrangement uses TRBV27 and TRBJ1-2; 7 bases map to TRBD1. The junction had 7 bases not matched to a gene; V was cut back by 4 bases and J by 8 bases. This CDR3 has 13 residues. CDR1 MNHEY and CDR2 SMNVEV come from the germline V gene (reference sequence). CDR3 nucleotide sequence: TGTGCCAGCAGTTCCCTCGACAGGGTAGGCTACACCTTC. This translates into CASSSLDRVGYTF.

The CDR3 reads CASSTLRTGLYEQYF. The CDR3 DNA follows: TGTGCCAGCAGCACCCTGAGGACAGGGTTATACGAGCAGTACTTC. V usage is TRBV6-6 and J usage is TRBJ2-7; TRBD1 aligns across 8 bases. The V segment lost 6 bases and the J segment 4 bases; nucleotides outside the gene matches: 11. Germline CDR1 is MNHNY and CDR2 is SVGAGI (reference sequence). This CDR3 spans 15 amino acids.

This clone came up a few times. The chain joins TRBV6-1 to TRBJ2-7; 7 bases match TRBD2. Germline V gene lookup returns CDR1 MNHNS and CDR2 SASEGT. The V segment lost 2 bases and the J segment 6 bases; nucleotides outside the gene matches: 4. The CDR3 runs 13 residues. As DNA, the CDR3 is TGTGCCAGCAGTGAACGTCGCGGGGGCGAGCAGTACTTC. It codes for CASSERRGGEQYF.

The chain recombines TRBV19 with TRBJ1-5; D is possibly TRBD1 (5 bases). The CDR3 spans 15 residues. Trimming shortened V by 3 bases and J by 0 bases, and 9 bases separated the two germline ends. Germline CDR1 is LNHDA and CDR2 is SQIVND (reference sequence). For the CDR3, the DNA is TGTGCCAGTAGTATGGTGGGGGATAGCAATCAGCCCCAGCATTTT. Amino acids: CASSMVGDSNQPQHF.

This chain links TRBV27 with TRBJ1-4, with 8 bases fitting TRBD1. With 6 bases clipped from V and 4 bases from J, the junction kept 4 bases outside the gene matches. From germline, CDR1 is MNHEY and CDR2 SMNVEV (reference sequence). The CDR3 sequence is 14 residues long. This CDR3 reads CASSRGLLNEKLFF. CDR3 coding DNA: TGTGCCAGCAGCAGGGGGCTTCTTAATGAAAAACTGTTTTTT.

The chain recombines TRBV19 with TRBJ1-1, with 10 bases matching TRBD1. V trimming: 4 bases; J trimming: 5 bases; junction bases outside the gene matches: 7. This CDR3 has 15 residues. Germline V CDR1 and CDR2: LNHDA, SQIVND (reference sequence). CDR3 DNA sequence: TGTGCCAGTAGTACCGGGACAGGGGAGGGGACTGAAGCTTTCTTT. Translation gives CASSTGTGEGTEAFF. The whole variable domain, remainder taken from reference TRBV19 and TRBJ1-1, is DGGITQSPKYLFRKEGQNVTLSCEQNLNHDAMYWYRQDPGQGLRLIYYSQIVNDFQKGDIAEGYSVSREKKESFPLTVTSAQKNPTAFYLCASSTGTGEGTEAFFGQGTRLTVV.

The V gene is TRBV5-1, the J gene TRBJ2-1, with D possibly TRBD2 on 6 matching bases. Germline V gene sequence: CDR1 SGHRS, CDR2 YFSETQ. The CDR3 length is 15 residues. V was trimmed by 7 bases and J by 7 bases, leaving 21 bases between them. The CDR3 DNA reads TGCGCCAGCGCACTCTCGGCGGGAATGGGGAATGAGCAGTTCTTC. Protein sequence: CASALSAGMGNEQFF.

The J gene is TRBJ2-7, the V gene TRBV11-3; 8 bases align to TRBD2. The CDR3 has 13 amino acids. Trimming took 5 bases from V and 2 from J; bases not matched to a gene: 2. In germline, CDR1 is SGHNT, CDR2 YENEEA. The CDR3 here is CASSPGGAYEQYF. The CDR3 DNA reads as TGTGCCAGCAGCCCGGGGGGGGCCTACGAGCAGTACTTC.

This rearrangement joins TRBV19 to TRBJ1-3, with D unresolved. This CDR3 is 13 amino acids long. CDR1 and CDR2 from the germline V gene are LNHDA and SQIVND (reference sequence). Trimming removed 8 bases from V and 2 bases from J, with 10 bases in between. Written as DNA, the CDR3 is TGTGCCAGTCGGACGGATACTGGAAACACCATATATTTT. This sequence encodes CASRTDTGNTIYF.

This chain uses TRBV10-1 with TRBJ1-2, with 12 positions matching TRBD1. The CDR3 runs 15 residues. J gave up 3 bases and V 8 bases, and 7 bases lay outside the gene matches. Germline V gives CDR1 WNHNN, CDR2 SYGVQD (reference sequence). The CDR3 DNA sequence: TGCGCCAGCGACGGGACAGGGGGCTGTTACTATGGCTACACCTTC. Translation gives CASDGTGGCYYGYTF.

This clone was counted only a few times. The chain couples TRBV20-1 to TRBJ1-5; the D is unclear. Germline CDR1 DFQATT, CDR2 SNEGSKA (reference sequence). CDR3 length: 11 residues. Deletions cut 3 bases from V and 6 bases from J, with 6 bases between. For the CDR3, the DNA is TGCAGTGCTAGGAAGAGTCAGCCCCAGCATTTT. Its translation is CSARKSQPQHF.

This chain uses TRBV9 with TRBJ2-3; D gene unclear. From germline, CDR1 is SGDLS and CDR2 YYNGEE. The length of the CDR3 is 17 residues. The V gene lost 3 bases and the J gene lost 2 bases, with 19 bases spanning the gap. CDR3 sequence (DNA): TGTGCCAGCAGCGGAAATTTACAGAAGTCCCTCACAGATACGCAGTATTTT. It encodes CASSGNLQKSLTDTQYF. Supplemented by reference TRBV9 and TRBJ2-3, the full variable domain reads DSGVTQTPKHLITATGQRVTLRCSPRSGDLSVYWYQQSLDQGLQFLIQYYNGEERAKGNILERFSAQQFPDLHSELNLSSLELGDSALYFCASSGNLQKSLTDTQYFGPGTRLTVL.